This TCR beta chain was identified in a study of blood T cell repertoires in COVID-19. Study overall: COVID-19 samples, acute and convalescent, were from the United States, Italy and Spain. Sample material is recorded as cDNA or gDNA derived from T cells, B-cell-depleted T cells, or PBMCs.

Authors' methods: How many nucleated cells were present was estimated from reference gene primer amplification. This table comes from immunoSEQ multiplex PCR, and its TCRdb copy is limited to in-frame clones, with some not included. V and J calls and clone size come straight from that table; D and trimming were deduced from the DNA. The sample consists of 260,000 or so clones, roughly 82% of them appearing once. In germline, CDR1 is SGHVS, CDR2 FQNEAQ. The CDR3 covers 15 residues. The trim removed 1 base at V and 6 bases at J, leaving 4 bases unmatched. This clone came up once. The chain recombines TRBV7-8 with TRBJ2-2, with 8 bases aligning to TRBD1. The sample comprised peripheral blood. This TCR was recovered from an older woman with acute or convalescent COVID-19. Here the CDR3 reads CASSLDRGWSGELFF. The CDR3 nucleotides are TGTGCCAGCAGCTTAGACAGGGGGTGGTCCGGGGAGCTGTTTTTT.